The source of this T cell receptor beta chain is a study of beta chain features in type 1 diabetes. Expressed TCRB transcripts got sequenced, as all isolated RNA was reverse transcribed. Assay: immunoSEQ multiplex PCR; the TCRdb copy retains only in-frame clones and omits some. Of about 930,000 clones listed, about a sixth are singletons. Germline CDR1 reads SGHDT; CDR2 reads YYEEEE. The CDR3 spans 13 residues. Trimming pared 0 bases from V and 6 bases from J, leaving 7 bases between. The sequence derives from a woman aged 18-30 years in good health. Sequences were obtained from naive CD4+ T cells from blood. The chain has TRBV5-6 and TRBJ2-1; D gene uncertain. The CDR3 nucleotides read TGTGCCAGCAGCTTGGGGCTCCGCAATGAGCAGTTCTTC. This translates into CASSLGLRNEQFF.